A selection of T cell receptor beta chains follows, all from one sample in a study of cytomegalovirus exposure and HLA in healthy donors. The assay was immunoSEQ multiplex PCR, and TCRdb's table has in-frame clones only and misses some. The sample comprises some 110,000 clones, 86% of which are singletons, and over 4% rests with the top ten. The sequenced sample consisted of PBMCs. The receptors here all came from a man aged 18 to 29 in good health and CMV-seronegative. The CDR3 runs from the conserved cysteine through the conserved F or W. The D gene is left open where the match is weak. Clone size is stated in some rows and not others, as once, few, many or a class when expanded.

J: TRBJ2-7
D: -
size: -
V: TRBV30
CDR3: CAWSPTRIPYEQYF
DNA: TGTGCCTGGAGCCCTACTAGGATCCCCTACGAGCAGTACTTC

J: TRBJ1-3
D: -
size: -
V: TRBV30
CDR3: CAWDGLFSGNTIYF
DNA: TGTGCCTGGGACGGACTGTTCTCTGGAAACACCATATATTTT

J: TRBJ1-1
D: TRBD1
size: -
V: TRBV6-5
CDR3: CASSYSGTALITEAFF
DNA: TGTGCCAGCAGTTACTCGGGGACAGCCTTGATCACTGAAGCTTTCTTT

J: TRBJ2-1
D: TRBD1
size: -
V: TRBV5-4
CDR3: CASSRGTGARNEQFF
DNA: TGTGCCAGCAGCAGAGGGACAGGGGCTAGAAATGAGCAGTTCTTC

J: TRBJ2-7
D: -
size: -
V: TRBV2
CDR3: CASKEVFGSYEQYF
DNA: TGTGCCAGCAAGGAGGTTTTCGGGTCCTACGAGCAGTACTTC

J: TRBJ2-7
D: TRBD1
size: -
V: TRBV27
CDR3: CASSLGQRFYEQYF
DNA: TGTGCCAGCAGTCTGGGACAGAGATTCTACGAGCAGTACTTC

J: TRBJ2-7
D: TRBD1
size: -
V: TRBV5-6
CDR3: CASSLIGQGRYEQYF
DNA: TGTGCCAGCAGCTTAATAGGACAGGGGAGGTACGAGCAGTACTTC

J: TRBJ2-7
D: TRBD1
size: -
V: TRBV7-9
CDR3: CASTKPTGHEQYF
DNA: TGTGCCAGCACGAAACCGACAGGGCACGAGCAGTACTTC

J: TRBJ2-7
D: -
size: -
V: TRBV6-5
CDR3: CASSLTVSSYEQYF
DNA: TGTGCCAGCAGTCTGACAGTGAGCTCCTACGAGCAGTACTTC

J: TRBJ2-7
D: -
size: -
V: TRBV5-1
CDR3: CASSLAPGSYEQYF
DNA: TGCGCCAGCAGCTTGGCGCCAGGGTCCTACGAGCAGTACTTC

J: TRBJ2-4
D: TRBD1
size: -
V: TRBV5-1
CDR3: CASSSRDRGINIQYF
DNA: TGCGCCAGCAGCAGCCGGGACAGGGGTATAAACATTCAGTACTTC

J: TRBJ2-5
D: TRBD2
size: -
V: TRBV2
CDR3: CASSPGVAGEETQYF
DNA: TGTGCCAGCAGCCCGGGGGTAGCGGGGGAAGAGACCCAGTACTTC

J: TRBJ2-7
D: TRBD1
size: -
V: TRBV7-8
CDR3: CASSLARTGLEQYF
DNA: TGTGCCAGCAGCTTAGCGAGGACAGGGCTCGAGCAGTACTTC

J: TRBJ1-5
D: -
size: -
V: TRBV18
CDR3: CASSRQGSNQPQHF
DNA: TGTGCCAGCTCACGTCAGGGCAGCAATCAGCCCCAGCATTTT

J: TRBJ1-2
D: TRBD1
size: few
V: TRBV6-5
CDR3: CASSWGRGNYGYTF
DNA: TGTGCCAGCAGTTGGGGCAGGGGGAACTATGGCTACACCTTC

J: TRBJ2-3
D: TRBD2
size: -
V: TRBV6-5
CDR3: CASSPGGVVDTQYF
DNA: TGTGCCAGCAGCCCGGGGGGAGTAGTAGATACGCAGTATTTT

J: TRBJ1-1
D: -
size: -
V: TRBV6-1
CDR3: CASSLSGVGLEAFF
DNA: TGTGCCAGCAGTCTAAGCGGGGTAGGCCTTGAAGCTTTCTTT

J: TRBJ1-4
D: -
size: -
V: TRBV25-1
CDR3: CASSAQQASGEKLFF
DNA: TGTGCCAGCAGTGCCCAACAGGCCTCGGGTGAAAAACTGTTTTTT

J: TRBJ2-7
D: TRBD2
size: -
V: TRBV5-8
CDR3: CASSQGLAGGSYEQYF
DNA: TGTGCCAGCAGCCAGGGACTAGCGGGAGGGTCCTACGAGCAGTACTTC

J: TRBJ1-1
D: -
size: -
V: TRBV5-1
CDR3: CASSLAGKLGTEAFF
DNA: TGCGCCAGCAGCTTGGCCGGGAAATTGGGCACTGAAGCTTTCTTT

J: TRBJ2-5
D: TRBD2
size: -
V: TRBV5-1
CDR3: CASSGGLAGGVGQETQYF
DNA: TGCGCCAGCAGCGGAGGACTAGCGGGGGGAGTAGGACAAGAGACCCAGTACTTC

J: TRBJ2-2
D: TRBD1
size: -
V: TRBV29-1
CDR3: CSARDRGQSGELFF
DNA: TGCAGCGCCCGGGACAGGGGGCAAAGCGGGGAGCTGTTTTTT

J: TRBJ1-1
D: -
size: -
V: TRBV7-6
CDR3: CASSLRGNTEAFF
DNA: TGTGCCAGCAGCTTACGAGGGAACACTGAAGCTTTCTTT

J: TRBJ2-7
D: -
size: -
V: TRBV5-1
CDR3: CASSWGTSNYEQYF
DNA: TGCGCCAGCAGCTGGGGGACATCCAACTACGAGCAGTACTTC

J: TRBJ2-7
D: -
size: -
V: TRBV10-3
CDR3: CAISESGYEQYF
DNA: TGTGCCATCAGTGAGTCCGGGTACGAGCAGTACTTC

J: TRBJ1-2
D: -
size: -
V: TRBV6-5
CDR3: CASRRSGGDHGYTF
DNA: TGTGCCAGCAGGAGATCGGGGGGCGATCATGGCTACACCTTC

J: TRBJ1-2
D: -
size: -
V: TRBV5-4
CDR3: CASSGGPLAAYGYTF
DNA: TGTGCCAGCAGCGGCGGGCCCCTAGCAGCCTATGGCTACACCTTC

J: TRBJ2-3
D: TRBD2
size: -
V: TRBV29-1
CDR3: CSVVYGLASDTQYF
DNA: TGCAGCGTTGTTTACGGACTAGCTTCCGATACGCAGTATTTT

J: TRBJ2-1
D: TRBD2
size: -
V: TRBV10-2
CDR3: CASSDFSGRIDEQFF
DNA: TGCGCCAGCAGTGACTTTAGCGGGAGGATCGATGAGCAGTTCTTC

J: TRBJ1-1
D: -
size: -
V: TRBV29-1
CDR3: CSVESGIEAFF
DNA: TGCAGCGTTGAATCGGGGATTGAAGCTTTCTTT

J: TRBJ1-1
D: -
size: -
V: TRBV6-5
CDR3: CASSDPRGPQEAFF
DNA: TGTGCCAGCAGTGACCCGCGGGGCCCCCAAGAAGCTTTCTTT

J: TRBJ2-1
D: TRBD2
size: -
V: TRBV11-2
CDR3: CASSLDRGTSESNEQFF
DNA: TGTGCCAGCAGCTTAGATCGGGGGACTAGCGAGTCAAATGAGCAGTTCTTC

J: TRBJ1-4
D: -
size: -
V: TRBV18
CDR3: CASSPSTGGIGNEKLFF
DNA: TGTGCCAGCTCACCATCGACAGGAGGTATCGGTAATGAAAAACTGTTTTTT

J: TRBJ1-1
D: TRBD1
size: -
V: TRBV29-1
CDR3: CSVYTGEETEAFF
DNA: TGCAGCGTTTACACAGGGGAGGAAACTGAAGCTTTCTTT

J: TRBJ2-3
D: TRBD2
size: -
V: TRBV27
CDR3: CASSTQLAGGQPSTDTQYF
DNA: TGTGCCAGCAGTACTCAACTAGCGGGGGGCCAACCTAGCACAGATACGCAGTATTTT

J: TRBJ2-3
D: -
size: -
V: TRBV25-1
CDR3: CASSDGLDSRGPDTQYF
DNA: TGTGCCAGCAGTGACGGGCTAGACAGTAGGGGTCCAGATACGCAGTATTTT

J: TRBJ1-1
D: TRBD1
size: -
V: TRBV30
CDR3: CAWSVPVTGASEAFF
DNA: TGTGCCTGGAGTGTACCCGTTACAGGGGCGAGTGAAGCTTTCTTT

J: TRBJ2-2
D: -
size: -
V: TRBV5-1
CDR3: CASSQDVPGAGELFF
DNA: TGCGCCAGCAGCCAGGACGTACCGGGGGCCGGGGAGCTGTTTTTT

J: TRBJ2-1
D: -
size: -
V: TRBV5-4
CDR3: CATSAENNEQFF
DNA: TGTGCGACTTCTGCCGAGAACAATGAGCAGTTCTTC

J: TRBJ2-5
D: TRBD2
size: -
V: TRBV6-1
CDR3: CASSAGGQETQYF
DNA: TGTGCCAGCAGTGCGGGGGGGCAAGAGACCCAGTACTTC

J: TRBJ1-2
D: -
size: -
V: TRBV7-9
CDR3: CASSLEGGNYGYTF
DNA: TGTGCCAGCAGCTTAGAAGGGGGAAACTATGGCTACACCTTC

J: TRBJ2-1
D: -
size: -
V: TRBV18
CDR3: CASSRWRPYNEQFF
DNA: TGTGCCAGCTCCCGGTGGCGGCCCTACAATGAGCAGTTCTTC

J: TRBJ2-7
D: TRBD2
size: -
V: TRBV7-8
CDR3: CASSSSTSGSPYEQYF
DNA: TGTGCCAGCAGCTCGTCGACTAGCGGGAGTCCCTACGAGCAGTACTTC

J: TRBJ1-5
D: -
size: -
V: TRBV6-5
CDR3: CASSSLMSNQPQHF
DNA: TGTGCCAGCAGCTCACTAATGAGCAATCAGCCCCAGCATTTT

J: TRBJ2-2
D: TRBD2
size: -
V: TRBV6-6
CDR3: CASSFTSGRSGELFF
DNA: TGTGCCAGCAGCTTCACTAGCGGGAGGTCCGGGGAGCTGTTTTTT

J: TRBJ2-1
D: -
size: -
V: TRBV9
CDR3: CASSVALRRGAYNEQFF
DNA: TGTGCCAGCAGCGTAGCCCTCCGCAGGGGGGCCTACAATGAGCAGTTCTTC

J: TRBJ1-4
D: TRBD1
size: -
V: TRBV4-2
CDR3: CASSHPGQGGNEKLFF
DNA: TGTGCCAGCAGCCACCCAGGACAGGGGGGTAATGAAAAACTGTTTTTT

J: TRBJ2-5
D: -
size: -
V: TRBV5-6
CDR3: CASSLSREETQYF
DNA: TGTGCCAGCAGCTTGTCCAGGGAAGAGACCCAGTACTTC

J: TRBJ2-1
D: -
size: -
V: TRBV19
CDR3: CASSIALMRDEQFF
DNA: TGTGCCAGTAGTATAGCCCTGATGAGGGATGAGCAGTTCTTC

J: TRBJ1-1
D: -
size: -
V: TRBV30
CDR3: CACNRQTNTEAFF
DNA: TGTGCCTGTAATAGACAGACGAACACTGAAGCTTTCTTT